Listed below are T cell receptor beta chains from one sample, sequenced in a study of T cells after yellow fever vaccination. TCRdb re-derived calls from the 5' RACE reads in MiXCR, one entry per CDR3 protein. The profile covers 100,000 to 150,000 distinct CDR3 sequences, with roughly 6.7% appearing a single time and roughly 2.5% taken by the ten largest. The sequencing used CD4+ T cells sorted from PBMCs, collected more than 8 days after the first yellow fever vaccination. Receptors were obtained from a man aged 18 to 30 who received the YFV17D yellow fever vaccine. The CDR3 runs from the conserved cysteine through the conserved F or W. The D gene is left open where the match is weak. Clone size is shown for a subset of rows, as once, few, many or a class of expanded clone.

J: TRBJ2-1
V: TRBV15
size: many
D: NA
CDR3: CATSRDPGDYNEQFF
DNA: TGTGCCACCAGCAGAGACCCAGGGGACTACAATGAGCAGTTCTTC

J: TRBJ2-1
V: TRBV7-9
size: few
D: TRBD1
CDR3: CASSLGTGIYNEQFF
DNA: TGTGCCAGCAGCTTAGGGACAGGGATCTACAATGAGCAGTTCTTC

J: TRBJ2-7
V: TRBV20-1
size: many
D: NA
CDR3: CSASGRLGDSYEQYF
DNA: TGCAGTGCTAGCGGTCGCTTGGGAGACTCCTACGAGCAGTACTTC

J: TRBJ1-5
V: TRBV7-2
size: many
D: NA
CDR3: CASSLGHRSNQPQHF
DNA: TGTGCCAGCAGCCTAGGACACAGGAGCAATCAGCCCCAGCATTTT

J: TRBJ2-4
V: TRBV6-2/TRBV6-3
size: many
D: TRBD2
CDR3: CASVAGPFQVIQYF
DNA: TGTGCCAGTGTAGCGGGTCCCTTCCAGGTCATTCAGTACTTC

J: TRBJ2-2
V: TRBV5-1
size: many
D: NA
CDR3: CASSEGLTNTGELFF
DNA: TGCGCCAGCAGCGAGGGACTTACGAACACCGGGGAGCTGTTTTTT

J: TRBJ1-1
V: TRBV11-2
size: many
D: NA
CDR3: CASVSGRRNTEAFF
DNA: TGTGCCAGCGTCTCGGGCAGGAGGAACACTGAAGCTTTCTTT

J: TRBJ1-4
V: TRBV20-1
size: many
D: NA
CDR3: CSARDPSGRGKLFF
DNA: TGCAGTGCTAGAGATCCAAGCGGGAGAGGGAAACTGTTTTTT

J: TRBJ2-2
V: TRBV7-2
size: many
D: NA
CDR3: CASKGANTGELFF
DNA: TGTGCCAGCAAGGGCGCGAACACCGGGGAGCTGTTTTTT

J: TRBJ2-5
V: TRBV20-1
size: NA
D: TRBD2
CDR3: CSAREGTSGGTQETQYF
DNA: TGCAGTGCTAGAGAGGGGACTAGCGGGGGAACGCAAGAGACCCAGTACTTC

J: TRBJ2-5
V: TRBV12-3/TRBV12-4
size: many
D: TRBD2
CDR3: CASSREVIETQYF
DNA: TGTGCCAGCAGCCGGGAGGTAATAGAGACCCAGTACTTC

J: TRBJ2-5
V: TRBV7-2
size: NA
D: TRBD2
CDR3: CASSPRTSGGGETQYF
DNA: TGTGCCAGCAGCCCTCGGACTAGCGGGGGAGGAGAGACCCAGTACTTC

J: TRBJ2-2
V: TRBV12-3/TRBV12-4
size: NA
D: NA
CDR3: CASSRAEIPGELFF
DNA: TGTGCCAGCAGCCGAGCAGAGATCCCGGGGGAGCTGTTTTTT

J: TRBJ2-1
V: TRBV24-1
size: many
D: NA
CDR3: CATSEPGDGTIEQFF
DNA: TGTGCCACCAGTGAGCCTGGGGACGGTACAATTGAGCAGTTCTTC

J: TRBJ1-6
V: TRBV6-2/TRBV6-3
size: many
D: NA
CDR3: CASSRPPPPRGSPLHF
DNA: TGTGCCAGCAGTCGACCGCCTCCACCGAGGGGTTCACCCCTCCACTTT

J: TRBJ2-5
V: TRBV29-1
size: many
D: NA
CDR3: CSVDSGVGETQYF
DNA: TGCAGCGTTGATTCGGGGGTCGGGGAGACCCAGTACTTC

J: TRBJ1-2
V: TRBV7-9
size: many
D: TRBD1
CDR3: CASSLGTGGAHYGYTF
DNA: TGTGCCAGCAGCTTAGGGACAGGGGGCGCCCACTATGGCTACACCTTC

J: TRBJ2-3
V: TRBV24-1
size: many
D: NA
CDR3: CATSKVGTDTQYF
DNA: TGTGCCACCAGCAAAGTGGGGACAGATACGCAGTATTTT

J: TRBJ1-4
V: TRBV18
size: few
D: TRBD1
CDR3: CASSQNRGTTNEKLFF
DNA: TGTGCCAGCTCACAAAACAGGGGAACAACTAATGAAAAACTGTTTTTT

J: TRBJ2-7
V: TRBV6-1
size: few
D: TRBD2
CDR3: CASSVRVAGGLNEQYF
DNA: TGTGCCAGCAGTGTAAGGGTAGCGGGGGGGCTGAACGAGCAGTACTTC

J: TRBJ2-1
V: TRBV5-1
size: many
D: NA
CDR3: CASSSTSQSYNEQFF
DNA: TGCGCCAGCAGCTCGACTAGTCAATCCTACAATGAGCAGTTCTTC

J: TRBJ1-1
V: TRBV3-1
size: many
D: NA
CDR3: CASSQEQGRNTEAFF
DNA: TGTGCCAGCAGCCAAGAGCAGGGGCGAAACACTGAAGCTTTCTTT

J: TRBJ1-1
V: TRBV4-2
size: many
D: TRBD1
CDR3: CASSRTTGLGTEAFF
DNA: TGTGCCAGCAGCCGAACGACAGGGTTGGGCACTGAAGCTTTCTTT

J: TRBJ2-5
V: TRBV7-6
size: many
D: NA
CDR3: CASSPGGGYGETQYF
DNA: TGTGCCAGCAGCCCAGGAGGGGGGTACGGAGAGACCCAGTACTTC

J: TRBJ2-1
V: TRBV5-1
size: many
D: NA
CDR3: CASSSGAGWVNEQFF
DNA: TGCGCCAGCAGTTCCGGGGCAGGGTGGGTCAATGAGCAGTTCTTC

J: TRBJ1-6
V: TRBV27
size: many
D: NA
CDR3: CASSLKGEGNSPLHF
DNA: TGTGCCAGCAGTTTAAAAGGGGAAGGGAATTCACCCCTCCACTTT

J: TRBJ1-1
V: TRBV5-8
size: many
D: NA
CDR3: CASSLAGGLRRDTEAFF
DNA: TGTGCCAGCAGCTTGGCCGGGGGTCTCAGGAGAGACACTGAAGCTTTCTTT

J: TRBJ2-7
V: TRBV20-1
size: NA
D: NA
CDR3: CSARKDFYEQYF
DNA: TGCAGTGCTAGGAAGGACTTCTACGAGCAGTACTTC

J: TRBJ1-5
V: TRBV20-1
size: many
D: NA
CDR3: CSARGRLGGNQPQHF
DNA: TGCAGTGCTAGAGGCCGACTCGGGGGCAATCAGCCCCAGCATTTT